This entry features one T cell receptor (beta chain) sequence. Primers included in the PCR were 60 Vbeta and 13 Jbeta primers. Produced via immunoSEQ multiplex PCR; TCRdb's table is partial and in-frame only. The sample holds some 150,000 clones, 75% to 80% seen once. The data belong to a study of cytomegalovirus exposure and HLA in healthy donors. The CDR3 runs 17 residues. V was shortened by 1 base and J by 1 base, with 15 bases between the two germline ends. CDR1 and CDR2 (germline): LGHNT, FRNRAP. This TCR came from a male donor in good health and CMV-seronegative. The chain carries TRBV12-5 and TRBJ2-3; perhaps TRBD2 as D (5 bases). Material for sequencing was PBMCs. Here the CDR3 DNA reads TGTGCTAGTGGTTTGGGCAGGATCCGAGCGGGCACAGATACGCAGTATTTT. Its protein product is CASGLGRIRAGTDTQYF.